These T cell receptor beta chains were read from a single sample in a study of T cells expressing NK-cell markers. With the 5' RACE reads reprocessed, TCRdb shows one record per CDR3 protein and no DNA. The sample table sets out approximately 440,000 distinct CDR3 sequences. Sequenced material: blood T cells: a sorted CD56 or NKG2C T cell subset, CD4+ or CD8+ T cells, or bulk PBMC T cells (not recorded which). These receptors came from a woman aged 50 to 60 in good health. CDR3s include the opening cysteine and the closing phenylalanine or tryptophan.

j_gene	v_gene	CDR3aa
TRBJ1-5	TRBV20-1	CSASGSYSNQPQHF
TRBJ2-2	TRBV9	CASSFRLGVGELFF
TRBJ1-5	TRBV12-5	CASGLSGWQPQHF
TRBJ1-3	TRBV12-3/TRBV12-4	CASSGGTGAGNTIYF
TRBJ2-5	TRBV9	CASSPHPFRGQETQYF
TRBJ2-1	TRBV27	CASSLSRSLLYNEQFF
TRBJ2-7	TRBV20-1	CSAADPTSSYEQYF
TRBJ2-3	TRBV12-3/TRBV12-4	CVIRRWDSGREWYTQYF
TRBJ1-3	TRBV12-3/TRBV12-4	CASRPIRGRGNTIYF
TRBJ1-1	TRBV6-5	CASSYGTGSNTEAFF
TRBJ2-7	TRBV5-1	CASSPGTGRVGEQYF
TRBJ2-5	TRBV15	CATSREGTGIETQYF
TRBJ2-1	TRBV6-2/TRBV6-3	CASSSLAGFYNEQFF
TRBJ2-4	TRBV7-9	CASSPGGAGGIAKNIQYF
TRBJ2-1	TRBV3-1	CASSQVAAFSYNEQFF
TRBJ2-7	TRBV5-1	CASTQYGRATYEQYF
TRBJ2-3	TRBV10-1	CASNGPSYKPSTDTQYF
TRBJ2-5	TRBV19	CASKRGDYQETQYF
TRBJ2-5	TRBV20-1	CSATRLPDQETQYF
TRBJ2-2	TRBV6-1	CASRFTGSANTGELFF
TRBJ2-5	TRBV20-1	CSAIAGGSQETQYF
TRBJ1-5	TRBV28	CASTDGGRAQPQHF
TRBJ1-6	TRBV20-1	CSVGSSNSPLHF
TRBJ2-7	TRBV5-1	CASSPGRMVEQYF
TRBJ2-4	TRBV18	CASSPLRTGDLSGTKNIQYF
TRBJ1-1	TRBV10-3	CAIRGSNRDTEAFF
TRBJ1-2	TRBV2	CASSEREANYGYTF
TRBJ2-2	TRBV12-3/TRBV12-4	CASRQTPYGGQRTGELFF
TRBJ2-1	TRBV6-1	CASSGLSGITYNEQFF
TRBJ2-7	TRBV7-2	CASSSRSSGTREQYF
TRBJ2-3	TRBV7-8	CASSKESGRVSDTQYF
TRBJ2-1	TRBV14	CASGRLTGTYNEQFF
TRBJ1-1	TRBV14	CASSQLGAMNTEAFF
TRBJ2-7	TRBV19	CASSIEWAGSYEQYF
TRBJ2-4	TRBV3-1	CASTDRLAKNIQYF
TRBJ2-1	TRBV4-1	CASSQGGVDSATSYNEQFF
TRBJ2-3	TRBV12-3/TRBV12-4	CASSSGASTDTQYF
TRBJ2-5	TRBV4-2	CASSQTGGADNQETQYF
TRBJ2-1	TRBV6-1	CASSEPTLNRREQFF
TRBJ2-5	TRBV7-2	CASSLEPGQETQYF
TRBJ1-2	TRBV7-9	CASSLSGLDGYTF
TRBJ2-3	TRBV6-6	CATKWGAEADTQYF
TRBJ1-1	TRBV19	CASSANTGGAGEAFF
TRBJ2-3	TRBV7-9	CASSLALSRLAGAGGTQYF
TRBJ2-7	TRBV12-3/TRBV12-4	CASSSGTSGRQQYF
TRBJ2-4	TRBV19	CASSAPGRAINIQYF
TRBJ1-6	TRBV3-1	CASRGTGGISPLHF
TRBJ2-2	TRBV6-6	CASLREEVTGELFF
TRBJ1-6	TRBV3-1	CASSQVGTGGSPLHF
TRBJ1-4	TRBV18	CASSPLQGSGTNEKLFF
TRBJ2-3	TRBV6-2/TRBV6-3	CASSSGLAGSGTQYF
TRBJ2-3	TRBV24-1	CATSSSGEFTDTQYF
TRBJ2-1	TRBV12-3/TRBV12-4	CASKTGVFKFF
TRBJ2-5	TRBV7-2	CASSPGDLPVGQETQYF
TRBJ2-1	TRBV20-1	CSAREWTSGTNQFF
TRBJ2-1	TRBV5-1	CASSRGLAGEGAYNEQFF
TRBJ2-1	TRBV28	CASKPSGKYEQFF
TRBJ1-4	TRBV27	CASSSDRRKLFF